This TCR beta chain emerged from a study of T cells in Graves' hyperthyroidism and ophthalmopathy (dated by TCRdb to between 2017 and 2020). For the wider study: Peripheral blood samples were taken at initial diagnosis, before any treatment was given. A discovery cohort of about a hundred patients, about 40 with Graves' ophthalmopathy and 57 with stable Graves' hyperthyroidism, was used to find distinguishing TCR V-J signatures. Prospective prediction of ophthalmopathy was tested in an independent validation cohort consisting of 18 hyperthyroidism patients and approximately 16 patients who later progressed to ophthalmopathy. For training and testing, the 100 or so patients in the discovery cohort were randomly divided in a 7:3 ratio. In more than 5 Graves' hyperthyroidism patients, the study also compared T-cell repertoires from thyroid tissue with T-cell repertoires from blood. Once sampling was done, hyperthyroidism patients were given methimazole at a starting dose of 30 mg daily, whereas ophthalmopathy patients were given high-dose intravenous methylprednisolone. The paper reports TCR Vbeta CDR3 sequencing of some 140 peripheral blood samples: 43 ophthalmopathy, under 80 hyperthyroidism and around 17 progressor patients. What the study reported, not specific to this receptor: In validation, the model predicted progression to ophthalmopathy with approximately 70% sensitivity and 72% to 75% specificity, a median of 6.5 months before onset. A 13 V-J signature model separated ophthalmopathy from stable hyperthyroidism, with 87.88% sensitivity and 81.08% specificity in cross-validation and 80%/75% in testing. Most expanded thyroid clonotypes (frequency above 0.001) were also detected in blood, suggesting blood repertoires may reflect thyroid immune responses. Sample size was not statistically predetermined, and investigators were not blinded to group allocation.

After removal of 1 base from V and 6 bases from J, the junction retains 10 bases not matched to a gene. The CDR3, cysteine through phenylalanine, is 16 amino acids long. The kept DNA is CDR3 alone, 48 bases in frame from the first base. The CDR1 and CDR2 encoded by the germline V gene (reference sequence) are LGHDT and YNNKEL. This clonotype was seen ten or more times. This receptor's antigen is unknown. Base qualities are missing; no much larger clone stands one base away. The TCR beta CDR3 regions were amplified from RNA transcripts. The TCR CDR3 was subjected to a first round of RT-PCR using the HTBI primer set and the Qiagen OneStep RT-PCR kit. A second multiplex PCR round built the libraries, followed by size selection and purification. The libraries were sequenced on an Illumina HiSeq2000 using paired-end 100 bp reads. In the paper's pipeline: Raw data were processed with SOAPnuke, discarding reads with adapters, uncalled bases, mean Phred below 15, or no exact constant-primer or identifier match. High-quality paired reads were merged using COPE v1.2.5, and each unique nucleotide sequence was defined as a clonotype. Clonotypes were aligned to IMGT TRBV, TRBD and TRBJ reference segments using MiTCR v1.1. Analysis was restricted to V-J combinations with a frequency above 0.0001, which covered roughly 99% of repertoires. A TCS score was defined as the ratio between F50 (clonal expansion) and ExV (chaos), using BLOSUM62-based TCRdist between CDR3 peptides within each V-J. Welch's t-statistics and random forest reduced around 550 V-J features to 13, which were used in a naive Bayes classifier (R e1071). TCRdb reprocessed the public reads (quality trimming at Q25 with fastp, clone calling with MiXCR) and kept in-frame beta chains. Each CDR3 protein appears once, grouped with its most common genes and DNA. In this record, the V and J calls reflect TCRdb's handling and not the investigators' own analysis. Here the sample has about 370,000 distinct CDR3 sequences; around 15% occur a single time. The ten most abundant clones make up about 20% of the sample.

In the ophthalmopathy patients, disease was moderately to severely active, with a Clinical Activity Score of 3 or more, a NOSPECS grade of 4 or more, and a duration of less than 3 months. Any patient with an uncontrolled infection, another autoimmune disease, pregnancy or lactation was excluded. Diagnoses were based on clinical symptoms, serum thyroxine and TRAb, thyroid ultrasound and orbital computed tomography. PBMCs were separated from 7.5 to 10 ml of fresh peripheral blood using Ficoll-Paque density gradient centrifugation. Total RNA was extracted using Trizol reagent, and RNA quality was assessed on an Agilent 2100 Bioanalyzer.

The TCR comes from a woman aged 55-70 years with Graves' ophthalmopathy. Sequenced material: blood. Here the chain combines TRBV3-1 and TRBJ2-3; TRBD1 matches 7 bases in the middle. The CDR3 reads as follows: CASSQAPGQWRDTQYF. The nucleotides are TGTGCCAGCAGCCAAGCACCGGGACAGTGGAGGGATACGCAGTATTTT.